This T cell receptor (beta chain) comes out of a study of T cell responses to AZD1222 COVID-19 vaccine. Study results and limitations: Following two doses of AZD1222, Spike-specific TCR breadth and depth rose.

As regards this clone: Its specificity is unknown.

Generated by immunoSEQ multiplex PCR, the TCRdb table keeps only in-frame clones and is missing some. This repertoire shows approximately 97,000 clones, more than 70% found once; its top ten account for more than 15%. Germline CDR1 is SGHTA and CDR2 is FQGNSA. The CDR3 is 15 residues long. With 5 bases removed from V and 3 bases from J, the gap between germline ends came to 16 bases. Sequencing used peripheral blood, obtained on day 0 of AZD1222 vaccination. The sequence derives from an adult in good health. The J gene is TRBJ2-5, the V gene TRBV7-2, with D possibly matching TRBD1 (5 bases). CDR3 sequence reads: CASSPQSGREETQYF. DNA of the CDR3: TGTGCCAGCAGCCCCCAGTCTGGCAGGGAAGAGACCCAGTACTTC. The full variable domain, completed using reference TRBV7-2 and TRBJ2-5, is GAGVSQSPSNKVTEKGKDVELRCDPISGHTALYWYRQSLGQGLEFLIYFQGNSAPDKSGLPSDRFSAERTGGSVSTLTIQRTQQEDSAVYLCASSPQSGREETQYFGPGTRLLVL.